The TCR beta chain described here comes from a study of blood T cell repertoires in COVID-19. The wider study: Donors in the United States, Italy and Spain gave samples during acute or convalescent COVID-19. From T cells, B-cell-depleted T cells, or PBMCs came the material, which was cDNA or gDNA.

Methods used by the authors: The assay estimated nucleated cells by amplifying reference gene primers. Sequencing used immunoSEQ multiplex PCR; TCRdb keeps in-frame clones, though not all of them. From that table come the V and J calls and clone size; the DNA was used to work out D and trimming. The sample yields approximately 140,000 clones, approximately 90% seen once. The TCR was taken from a man aged 45-60 years with active or convalescent COVID-19. The sample comprised peripheral blood.

The CDR3 loop reads CATSRDSAILAGMNEQFF. The DNA for the CDR3 is TGTGCCACCAGCAGAGATAGCGCTATACTAGCGGGAATGAATGAGCAGTTCTTC. The chain links TRBV15 to TRBJ2-1; TRBD2 matches at 10 bases. J was trimmed by 7 bases and V by 0 bases; bases with no gene match: 12. CDR1 is LNHNV and CDR2 is YYDKDF in the germline V gene (reference sequence). The CDR3 contains 18 residues.